This T cell receptor beta chain was found in a study of blood T cell repertoires in COVID-19. On the study more broadly: Italy, Spain and the United States were the sources of the convalescent and acute COVID-19 samples. Sample material is recorded as cDNA or gDNA derived from T cells, B-cell-depleted T cells, or PBMCs.

Sequencing used immunoSEQ multiplex PCR; TCRdb keeps in-frame clones, though not all of them. This sample has over 85,000 clones, with approximately 80% found just once. Germline trimming cut 5 bases from V and 7 bases from J; bases unmatched to any gene: 10. CDR1 and CDR2 (germline): SGHVS, FQNEAQ. The CDR3 extends over 15 amino acids. This TCR was recovered from a man in his sixties with acute or convalescent COVID-19. Specimen: peripheral blood. The rearrangement uses TRBV7-8 and TRBJ2-3, with TRBD2 matching 9 bases. The CDR3 reads CASSEGAGGPYTQYF. DNA for the CDR3: TGTGCCAGCAGCGAAGGGGCGGGGGGGCCCTATACGCAGTATTTT.